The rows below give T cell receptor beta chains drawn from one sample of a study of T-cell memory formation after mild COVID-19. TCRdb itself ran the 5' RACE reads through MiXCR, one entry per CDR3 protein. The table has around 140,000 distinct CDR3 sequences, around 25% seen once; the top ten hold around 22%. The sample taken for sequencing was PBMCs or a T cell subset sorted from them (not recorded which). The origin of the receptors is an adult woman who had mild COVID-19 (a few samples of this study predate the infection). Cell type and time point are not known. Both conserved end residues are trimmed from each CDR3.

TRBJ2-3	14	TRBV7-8	ASSLVEGIGTDTQY
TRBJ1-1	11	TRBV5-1	ASTIEGGTEAF
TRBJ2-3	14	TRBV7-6	ASSSSLGGLTDTQY
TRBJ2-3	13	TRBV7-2	ASSFRRDSTDTQY
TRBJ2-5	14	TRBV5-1	ASSAGQGNYQETQY
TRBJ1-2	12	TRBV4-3	ASSLGTGSYGYT
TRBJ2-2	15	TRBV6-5	ASSPWTSGRVTGELF
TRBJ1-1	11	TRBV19	ASSISSNTEAF
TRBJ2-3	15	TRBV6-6	ASSYSRLASSTDTQY
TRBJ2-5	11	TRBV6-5	ASSYGGQETQY
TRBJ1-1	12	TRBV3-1	ASSQERQNTEAF
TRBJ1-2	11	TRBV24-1	ATSVGQAYGYT
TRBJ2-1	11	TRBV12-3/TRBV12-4	ASSLTGGDEQF
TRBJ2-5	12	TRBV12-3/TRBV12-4	ASRSGITGETQY
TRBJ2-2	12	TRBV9	ASSVGGPTGELF
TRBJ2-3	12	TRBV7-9	ASSSLATLDTQY
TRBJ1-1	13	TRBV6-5	ASTEGDWGNTEAF
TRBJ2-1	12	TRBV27	ASSFGQAHGEQF
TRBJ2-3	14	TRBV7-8	ASSLAWQGATDTQY
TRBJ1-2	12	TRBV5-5	ASSELISNYGYT
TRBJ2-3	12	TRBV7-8	ASSLYEQRDTQY
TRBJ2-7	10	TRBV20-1	SARVAAYEQY
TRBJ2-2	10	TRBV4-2	ASSQETGELF
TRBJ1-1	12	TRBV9	ASSPEGGHTEAF
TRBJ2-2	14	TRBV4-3	ASSPSGSVVSGELF
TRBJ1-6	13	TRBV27	ASSLGNSYNSPLH
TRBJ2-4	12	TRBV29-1	SAGEATGTNIQY
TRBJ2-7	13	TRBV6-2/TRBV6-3	ASSYFSGSSYEQY
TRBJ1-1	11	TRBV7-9	ASSHPGLPEAF
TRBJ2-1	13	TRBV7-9	ASRSQREGGDEQF
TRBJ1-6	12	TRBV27	ASSLGGTGGSLH
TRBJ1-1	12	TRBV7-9	ASSPNQILTEAF
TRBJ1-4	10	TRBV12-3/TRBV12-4	ASSLTTEKLF
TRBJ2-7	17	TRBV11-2	ASSHPGQGVWGGTYEQY
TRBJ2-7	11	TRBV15	ATSSGRGYEQY
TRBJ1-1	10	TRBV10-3	AISELGAEAF
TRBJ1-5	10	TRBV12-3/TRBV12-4	ASSKVHQPQH
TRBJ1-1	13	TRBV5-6	ASSVRDRVLTEAF
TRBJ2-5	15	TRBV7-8	ASSFDSRAGDKETQY
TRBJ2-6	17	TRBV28	ASSPSGTSGRAGANVLT
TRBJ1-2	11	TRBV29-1	SDRARGGYGYT
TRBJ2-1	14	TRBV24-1	ATSDPGLADYNEQF
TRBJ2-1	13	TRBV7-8	ASTRLAGGVDEQF
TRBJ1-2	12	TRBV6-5	ASSQLGGVYGYT
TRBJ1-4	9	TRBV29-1	SARKNEKLF
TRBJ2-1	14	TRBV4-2	ASSLRLAGLNNEQF
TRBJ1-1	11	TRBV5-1	ASRVGTNTEAF
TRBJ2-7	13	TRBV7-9	ASSDLVVWSGEQY